This is a list of T cell receptor beta chains from one sample in a study of cytomegalovirus exposure and HLA in healthy donors. The repertoire was sequenced with immunoSEQ multiplex PCR; TCRdb's copy has only in-frame clones and lacks some. The sample yields 150,000 to 200,000 clones, 70% to 90% seen once. The sequencing sample was made of PBMCs. These TCRs come from a young man in good health and CMV-seropositive. Both conserved end residues are part of each CDR3. A D gene is named only where the DNA matches it firmly. Only part of the rows carry a size: once, few, many, or a class if the clone is expanded.

NA	TRBD1	TRBJ1-5	TRBV7-9	CASSGDRVQPQHF	TGTGCCAGCAGCGGGGACAGGGTTCAGCCCCAGCATTTT
NA	NA	TRBJ2-4	TRBV2	CASSPEGKNIQYF	TGTGCCAGCAGCCCCGAGGGCAAAAACATTCAGTACTTC
NA	TRBD1	TRBJ2-3	TRBV19	CASKLTGTTDTQYF	TGTGCCAGTAAACTGACAGGGACCACAGATACGCAGTATTTT
once	NA	TRBJ2-7	TRBV5-1	CASSYTSGGSEQYF	TGCGCCAGCAGCTACACTTCAGGAGGATCCGAGCAGTACTTC
NA	NA	TRBJ2-5	TRBV12-2	CASRLPPRGVGPTGTQYF	TGTGCAAGTCGCTTACCTCCGCGGGGGGTAGGCCCCACGGGAACCCAGTACTTC
NA	TRBD1	TRBJ2-6	TRBV14	CASSQQLRTGVPGANVLTF	TGTGCCAGCAGCCAACAACTCCGGACAGGGGTACCTGGGGCCAACGTCCTGACTTTC
NA	NA	TRBJ1-2	TRBV5-6	CASSLAARGLNYGYTF	TGTGCCAGCAGCTTGGCCGCCAGGGGTCTTAACTATGGCTACACCTTC
NA	NA	TRBJ1-2	TRBV6-1	CASSEAGGVANYGYTF	TGTGCCAGCAGTGAAGCCGGGGGTGTAGCCAACTATGGCTACACTTTC
NA	TRBD1	TRBJ1-6	TRBV19	CASRPDRAYNSPLHF	TGTGCCAGTAGGCCAGACAGGGCGTATAATTCACCCCTCCACTTT
few	NA	TRBJ1-1	TRBV10-1	CASRDGTRDTEAFF	TGCGCCAGCAGAGATGGTACGAGGGATACTGAAGCTTTCTTT
NA	NA	TRBJ2-6	TRBV5-1	CASQLSSGANVLTF	TGCGCCAGCCAACTGAGCTCTGGGGCCAACGTCCTGACTTTC
NA	NA	TRBJ2-7	TRBV11-2	CASSLFGLAPYEQYF	TGTGCCAGCAGCTTATTCGGGCTAGCCCCCTACGAGCAGTACTTC
NA	NA	TRBJ2-3	TRBV11-3	CASSSNTDTQYF	TGTGCCAGCAGCTCCAACACAGATACGCAGTATTTT
NA	NA	TRBJ2-7	TRBV5-5	CASSLWAGNLGEQYF	TGTGCCAGCAGCTTATGGGCCGGTAACCTGGGCGAGCAGTACTTC
NA	NA	TRBJ1-3	TRBV11-2	CASSLAGLGNTIYF	TGTGCCAGCAGCTTAGCAGGGCTCGGAAACACCATATATTTT
NA	TRBD1	TRBJ1-2	TRBV19	CASSGLRTGASYGYTF	TGTGCCAGTAGTGGCCTCCGGACAGGAGCGTCCTATGGCTACACCTTC
NA	NA	TRBJ1-2	TRBV6-6	CASSLGQGGYGYTF	TGTGCCAGCAGTCTGGGGCAGGGCGGCTATGGCTACACCTTC
few	NA	TRBJ1-1	TRBV14	CASSQERASLAFF	TGTGCCAGCAGCCAAGAAAGAGCGTCCTTGGCTTTCTTT
NA	TRBD1	TRBJ1-1	TRBV5-1	CASSLEGQGADTEAFF	TGCGCCAGCAGCTTAGAGGGGCAGGGGGCAGACACTGAAGCTTTCTTT
NA	TRBD1	TRBJ2-5	TRBV12-5	CASGFPPGGEAQYF	TGTGCTAGTGGTTTTCCCCCAGGGGGCGAGGCCCAGTACTTC
NA	NA	TRBJ1-1	TRBV18	CASSPMGPLGTEAFF	TGTGCCAGCTCACCAATGGGGCCTTTGGGCACTGAAGCTTTCTTT
NA	NA	TRBJ2-3	TRBV4-3	CASSQDIVGGLLESTQYF	TGCGCCAGCAGCCAAGATATTGTGGGGGGACTCCTCGAGTCGACGCAGTATTTT
NA	TRBD1	TRBJ2-5	TRBV7-2	CASTVGTESVLYF	TGTGCCAGCACGGTCGGGACAGAGTCGGTCCTGTACTTC
once	NA	TRBJ1-2	TRBV2	CASGPSRAPVNGYTF	TGTGCCAGCGGGCCTTCCAGGGCCCCGGTGAATGGCTACACCTTC
few	NA	TRBJ1-2	TRBV4-3	CASSQGRGANYGYTF	TGCGCCAGCAGCCAGGGCAGGGGAGCTAACTATGGCTACACCTTC
once	TRBD2	TRBJ2-5	TRBV29-1	CSVAGLLAGGRETQYF	TGCAGCGTTGCCGGCCTACTAGCGGGGGGGCGAGAGACCCAGTACTTC
NA	NA	TRBJ2-5	TRBV10-1	CASSEGRQETQYF	TGCGCCAGCAGTGAGGGCAGACAAGAGACCCAGTACTTC
NA	TRBD2	TRBJ2-1	TRBV7-2	CASSFRSGPDNEQFF	TGTGCCAGCAGCTTCCGTAGCGGGCCAGACAATGAGCAGTTCTTC
NA	TRBD1	TRBJ1-2	TRBV10-3	CAISTNGQGAYGYTF	TGTGCCATCAGCACAAATGGACAGGGGGCCTATGGCTACACCTTC
NA	TRBD1	TRBJ2-2	TRBV2	CASRADRSFANTGELFF	TGTGCCAGCAGGGCGGACAGGAGCTTTGCGAACACCGGGGAGCTGTTTTTT
once	NA	TRBJ2-2	TRBV11-3	CASSPRQNTGELFF	TGTGCCAGCAGCCCCAGACAGAACACCGGGGAGCTGTTTTTT
NA	NA	TRBJ1-1	TRBV7-9	CSSSSPLNTEAFF	TGTTCCAGCAGCTCCCCGTTGAACACTGAAGCTTTCTTT
NA	NA	TRBJ1-2	TRBV6-5	CASSRDRNYGYTF	TGTGCCAGCAGTAGAGACAGGAACTATGGCTACACCTTC
NA	TRBD2	TRBJ2-1	TRBV9	CASSAGTSGNYNEQFF	TGTGCCAGCAGCGCCGGGACTAGCGGCAATTACAATGAGCAGTTCTTC
NA	TRBD2	TRBJ2-1	TRBV7-2	CASSLVSGGAYNEQFF	TGTGCCAGCAGCTTAGTTAGCGGGGGGGCTTACAATGAGCAGTTCTTC
NA	TRBD1	TRBJ2-7	TRBV27	CASSYRDSRQQYF	TGTGCCAGCAGTTACCGGGACAGTAGACAGCAGTACTTC
NA	NA	TRBJ2-3	TRBV7-2	CASSLARGLTDTQYF	TGTGCCAGCAGCTTAGCGCGGGGGCTCACAGATACGCAGTATTTT